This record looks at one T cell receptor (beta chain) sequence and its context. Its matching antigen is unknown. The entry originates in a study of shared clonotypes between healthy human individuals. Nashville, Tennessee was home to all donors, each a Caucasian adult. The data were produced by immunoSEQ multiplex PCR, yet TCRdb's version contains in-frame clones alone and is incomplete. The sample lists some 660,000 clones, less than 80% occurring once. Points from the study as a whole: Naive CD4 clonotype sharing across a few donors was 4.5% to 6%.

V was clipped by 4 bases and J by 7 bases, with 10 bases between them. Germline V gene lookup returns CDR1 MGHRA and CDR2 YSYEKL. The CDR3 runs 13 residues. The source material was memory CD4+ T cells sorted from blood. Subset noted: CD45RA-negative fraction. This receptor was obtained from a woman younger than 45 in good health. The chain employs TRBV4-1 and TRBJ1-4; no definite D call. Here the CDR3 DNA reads TGCGCCAGCAGCCTCGGAGGCGGTGAAAAACTGTTTTTT. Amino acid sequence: CASSLGGGEKLFF.